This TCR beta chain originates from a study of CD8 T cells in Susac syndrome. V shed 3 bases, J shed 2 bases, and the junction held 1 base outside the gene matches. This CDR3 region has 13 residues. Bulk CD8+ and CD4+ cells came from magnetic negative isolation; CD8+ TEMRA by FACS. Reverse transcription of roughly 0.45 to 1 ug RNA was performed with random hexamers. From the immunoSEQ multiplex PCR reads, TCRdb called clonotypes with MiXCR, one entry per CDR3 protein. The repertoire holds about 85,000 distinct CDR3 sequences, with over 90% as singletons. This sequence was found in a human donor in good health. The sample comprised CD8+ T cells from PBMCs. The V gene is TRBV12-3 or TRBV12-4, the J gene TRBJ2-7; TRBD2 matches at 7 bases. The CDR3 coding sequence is TGTGCCAGCAGTTTTGGGGGGGCCTACGAGCAGTACTTC. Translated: CASSFGGAYEQYF.